This TCR beta chain was profiled in a study of T cells in Graves' hyperthyroidism and ophthalmopathy. V lost 10 bases and J lost 0; bases outside the gene matches: 1. The germline gives CDR1 ENHRY, CDR2 SYGVKD. This CDR3 region has 13 residues. From RNA transcripts, TCR beta CDR3 regions were amplified. During a first-round RT-PCR of the TCR CDR3, the HTBI primer set was used. One entry per CDR3 protein, called by TCRdb with MiXCR from the multiplex PCR reads. This sample has some 580,000 distinct CDR3 sequences, with 15% to 20% found just once. Disease duration was under 3 months in the ophthalmopathy patients, who also had a Clinical Activity Score of at least 3 and a NOSPECS grade of at least 4. Pregnant or lactating patients were excluded, as were those with uncontrolled infection or other autoimmune disease. Cells are PBMCs isolated from more than 8.5 ml of fresh blood.

The receptor comes from a woman in her thirties or forties with Graves' ophthalmopathy. This chain uses TRBV10-3 with TRBJ2-1, with 9 bases matching TRBD1. Sequenced input: blood. Here the CDR3 DNA reads TGTGCCACACAGGGGGCCTCCTACAATGAGCAGTTCTTC. It yields the protein CATQGASYNEQFF.